One and the same sample provided the 11 T cell receptor beta chains below, sequenced in a study of T-cell memory formation after mild COVID-19. A single record per CDR3 protein comes from TCRdb applying MiXCR to the 5' RACE reads. The sample has roughly 150,000 distinct CDR3 sequences; about 14% are singletons. Sample: PBMCs or a T cell subset sorted from them (not recorded which). Receptors were obtained from an adult woman who had mild COVID-19 (a few samples of this study predate the infection). Cell type and time point are not known.

This clonotype turned up a few times. The chain uses TRBV12-3 or TRBV12-4 and TRBJ2-7; no clear D gene. V gave up 3 bases and J gave up 0 bases, with 12 bases separating them. The CDR3 has 15 residues. CDR3 DNA sequence: TGTGCCAGCAGTTTTGTTGGGCGCGGCTCCTACGAGCAGTACTTC. Translating gives CASSFVGRGSYEQYF.

This clonotype turned up a few times. The chain joins TRBV27 to TRBJ2-7, with TRBD2 identical over 10 bases. V lost 3 bases to trimming and J lost 2 bases; unmatched junction nucleotides: 7. CDR1 and CDR2 from the germline V gene are MNHEY and SMNVEV (reference sequence). This CDR3 spans 16 amino acids. In nucleotides, the CDR3 is TGTGCCAGCAGTTTGTCTAGCGGGAGCTCGACCTACGAGCAGTACTTC. Translated: CASSLSSGSSTYEQYF.

The chain recombines TRBV5-4 with TRBJ2-6; TRBD2 agrees at 10 bases. Losses at the gene ends were 0 bases for V and 3 bases for J; bases not matched to a gene: 6. There are 18 residues in the CDR3. The germline V gene has CDR1 SGHNT and CDR2 YYREEE (reference sequence). The DNA of the CDR3 is TGTGCCAGCAGCTTGGATCTCCTAGCGGGAGATGGGGCCAACGTCCTGACTTTC. It yields the protein CASSLDLLAGDGANVLTF.

Only a few counts were recorded for this clonotype. The chain joins TRBV29-1 to TRBJ2-1; 7 bases fit TRBD2. V was clipped by 2 bases and J by 6 bases; unmatched bases: 13. Germline V gene lookup returns CDR1 SQVTM and CDR2 ANQGSEA. This CDR3 is 16 amino acids long. The CDR3 reads CSVETLAVPLLNEQFF. DNA for the CDR3: TGCAGCGTTGAAACCCTAGCGGTCCCTTTGCTCAATGAGCAGTTCTTC.

This clonotype was detected only a few times. The rearrangement uses TRBV4-1 and TRBJ2-7; D remains unclear. CDR1 is MGHRA, CDR2 YSYEKL, per germline. Trimming removed 4 bases at V and 5 bases at J, with 21 bases between. CDR3 length equals 16 residues. The chain's CDR3 is CASSLSVWLSRDEQYF. The CDR3 bases are TGCGCCAGCAGCCTCAGCGTTTGGCTATCTAGGGACGAGCAGTACTTC.

This clonotype was detected only a few times. The chain combines TRBV20-1 with TRBJ2-7; 7 bases line up with TRBD2. CDR1 and CDR2 (germline): DFQATT, SNEGSKA (reference sequence). The trim removed 3 bases at V and 4 bases at J, leaving 12 bases unmatched. This CDR3 has 15 amino acids. CDR3 amino acids: CSASVGAGLPYEQYF. The CDR3 region has the DNA TGCAGTGCTAGTGTAGGAGCGGGGCTGCCTTACGAGCAGTACTTC.

The gene calls are TRBV7-9 and TRBJ2-7; D may be TRBD1 or TRBD2 (5 bases each). Trimming removed 5 bases from V and 4 bases from J, with 21 bases in between. Germline values: CDR1 SEHNR, CDR2 FQNEAQ (reference sequence). This CDR3 has 16 residues. In nucleotides, the CDR3 is TGTGCCAGCAGCCCCACGCTTCGGCAGGGAGTTTACGAGCAGTACTTC. It specifies CASSPTLRQGVYEQYF.

Only a few counts were recorded for this clonotype. This chain connects TRBV5-5 to TRBJ2-2; 9 nucleotides match TRBD1. This CDR3 region has 13 residues. CDR1 is SGHKS and CDR2 is YYEKEE in the germline V gene (reference sequence). The ends lost 1 base at V and 11 bases at J; junction bases unmatched: 3. CDR3 bases: TGTGCCAGCAGCTTGAGGGACAGGGACGAGCTGTTTTTT. This translates into CASSLRDRDELFF.

This clonotype has a handful of counts. CDR3 protein: CASSYATVQDTQYF. In DNA form, the CDR3 reads TGCGCCAGCAGCTACGCCACGGTTCAAGATACGCAGTATTTT. The chain employs TRBV4-1 and TRBJ2-3; D is unclear. CDR3 length: 14 residues. Trimming cost V 5 bases and J 5 bases, with 14 bases left between them. CDR1 is MGHRA, CDR2 YSYEKL, per germline.

This clonotype was seen many times. The chain is built from TRBV4-2 and TRBJ2-7, with D perhaps matching TRBD1 (6 bases). The CDR3 covers 14 residues. V was clipped by 0 bases and J by 4 bases, with 10 bases between them. CDR1 is LGHNA and CDR2 is YNFKEQ in the germline V gene. In nucleotides, the CDR3 is TGTGCCAGCAGCCAAGATCTGAGGGGGTACGAGCAGTACTTC. This encodes CASSQDLRGYEQYF.

The chain uses TRBV7-6 and TRBJ2-5; D uncertain. The ends were cut back, 5 bases at V and 5 bases at J, with 6 bases in the middle. Germline V gene data show CDR1 as SGHVS and CDR2 as FNYEAQ. The CDR3 sequence is 11 residues long. This chain's CDR3 is CASSTYETQYF. The CDR3 DNA follows: TGTGCCAGCAGCACCTATGAGACCCAGTACTTC.